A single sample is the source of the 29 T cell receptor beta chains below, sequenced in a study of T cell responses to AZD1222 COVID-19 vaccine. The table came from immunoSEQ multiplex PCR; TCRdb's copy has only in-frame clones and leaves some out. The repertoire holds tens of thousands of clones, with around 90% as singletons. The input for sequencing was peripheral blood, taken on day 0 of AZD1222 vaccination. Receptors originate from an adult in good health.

CDR3 loop: CASSPSERRVQFF. The CDR3, as DNA: TGTGCCAGCTCACCCTCCGAACGGCGGGTACAGTTCTTC. This sequence joins TRBV18 and TRBJ2-1; possible D gene TRBD2, 5 bases. V dropped 3 bases and J dropped 13 bases, with 16 bases sitting between them. The V gene's germline CDR1 is KGHSH and CDR2 LQKENI. This CDR3 has 13 amino acids.

The CDR3 DNA reads as TGTGCCAGCAGCTTAGGAGCAGGACGCACAGATACGCAGTATTTT. Its protein product is CASSLGAGRTDTQYF. The chain employs TRBV7-9 and TRBJ2-3; D uncertain. This CDR3 is 15 amino acids long. V was pared by 1 base and J by 1 base, with 9 bases between. The germline gives CDR1 SEHNR, CDR2 FQNEAQ (reference sequence). Using reference TRBV7-9 and TRBJ2-3 for the parts outside the CDR3, the full variable domain is DTGVSQNPRHKITKRGQNVTFRCDPISEHNRLYWYRQTLGQGPEFLTYFQNEAQLEKSRLLSDRFSAERPKGSFSTLEIQRTEQGDSAMYLCASSLGAGRTDTQYFGPGTRLTVL.

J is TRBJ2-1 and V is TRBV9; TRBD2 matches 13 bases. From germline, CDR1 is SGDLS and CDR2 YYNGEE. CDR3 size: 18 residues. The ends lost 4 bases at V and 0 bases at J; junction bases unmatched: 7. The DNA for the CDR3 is TGTGCCAGCAGCCGCGGACTAGCGGGAGTTACCTCCTACAATGAGCAGTTCTTC. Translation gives CASSRGLAGVTSYNEQFF.

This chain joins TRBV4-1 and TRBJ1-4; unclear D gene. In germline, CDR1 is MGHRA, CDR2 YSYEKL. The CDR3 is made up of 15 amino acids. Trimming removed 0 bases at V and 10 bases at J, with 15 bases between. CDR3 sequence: CASSQDVSKAGKLFF. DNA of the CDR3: TGCGCCAGCAGCCAAGATGTTTCTAAGGCGGGAAAACTGTTTTTT.

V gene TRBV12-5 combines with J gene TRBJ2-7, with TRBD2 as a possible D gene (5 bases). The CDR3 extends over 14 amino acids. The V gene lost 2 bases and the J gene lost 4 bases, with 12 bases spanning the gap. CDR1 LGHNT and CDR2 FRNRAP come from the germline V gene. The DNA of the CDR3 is TGTGCTAGTGGTTTGTCGGGGTCATTGTACGAGCAGTACTTC. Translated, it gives CASGLSGSLYEQYF.

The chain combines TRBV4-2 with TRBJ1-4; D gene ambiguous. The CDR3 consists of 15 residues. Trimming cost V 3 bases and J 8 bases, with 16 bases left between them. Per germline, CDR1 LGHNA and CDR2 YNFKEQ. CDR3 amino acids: CASSQDQLAGEKLFF. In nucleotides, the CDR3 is TGTGCCAGCAGCCAGGACCAACTTGCCGGGGAAAAACTGTTTTTT.

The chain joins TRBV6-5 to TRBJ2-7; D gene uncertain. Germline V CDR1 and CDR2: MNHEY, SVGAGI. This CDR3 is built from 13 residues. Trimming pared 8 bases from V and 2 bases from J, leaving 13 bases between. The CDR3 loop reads CASARTDTYEQYF. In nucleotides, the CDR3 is TGTGCCAGCGCGCGGACGGATACCTACGAGCAGTACTTC.

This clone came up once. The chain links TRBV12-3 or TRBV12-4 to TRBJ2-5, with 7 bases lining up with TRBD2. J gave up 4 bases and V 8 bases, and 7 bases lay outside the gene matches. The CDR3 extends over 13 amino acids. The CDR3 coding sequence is TGTGCCAGCGGGGGAGGGAGGTTAGAGACCCAGTACTTC. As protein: CASGGGRLETQYF.

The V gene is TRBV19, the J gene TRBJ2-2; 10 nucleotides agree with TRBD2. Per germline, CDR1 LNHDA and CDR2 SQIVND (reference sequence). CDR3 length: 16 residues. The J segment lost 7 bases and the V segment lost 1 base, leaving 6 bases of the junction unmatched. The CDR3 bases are TGTGCCAGTAGTATAGGCCTAGCGGGAGTGGGCGGGGAGCTGTTTTTT. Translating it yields CASSIGLAGVGGELFF.

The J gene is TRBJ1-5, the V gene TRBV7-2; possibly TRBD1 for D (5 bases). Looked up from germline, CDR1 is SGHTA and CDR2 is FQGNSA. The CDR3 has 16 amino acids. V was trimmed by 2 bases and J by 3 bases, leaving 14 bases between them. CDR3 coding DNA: TGTGCCAGCAGCTTAAGTGGGGGGAACAACAATCAGCCCCAGCATTTT. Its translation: CASSLSGGNNNQPQHF.

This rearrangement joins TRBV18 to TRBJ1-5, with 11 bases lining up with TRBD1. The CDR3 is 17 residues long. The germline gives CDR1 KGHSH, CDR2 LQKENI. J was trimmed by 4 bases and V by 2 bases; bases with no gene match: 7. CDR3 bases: TGTGCCAGCTCACCAGTTGGACAGGGGGCGACAAATCAGCCCCAGCATTTT. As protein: CASSPVGQGATNQPQHF.

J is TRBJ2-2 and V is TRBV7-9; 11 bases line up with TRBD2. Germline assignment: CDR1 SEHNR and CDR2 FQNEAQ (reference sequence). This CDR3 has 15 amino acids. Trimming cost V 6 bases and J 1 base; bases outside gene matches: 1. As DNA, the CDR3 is TGTGCCAGCAGAGGGACTAGCGGGAACACCGGGGAGCTGTTTTTT. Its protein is CASRGTSGNTGELFF. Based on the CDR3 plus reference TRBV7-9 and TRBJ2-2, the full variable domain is DTGVSQNPRHKITKRGQNVTFRCDPISEHNRLYWYRQTLGQGPEFLTYFQNEAQLEKSRLLSDRFSAERPKGSFSTLEIQRTEQGDSAMYLCASRGTSGNTGELFFGEGSRLTVL.

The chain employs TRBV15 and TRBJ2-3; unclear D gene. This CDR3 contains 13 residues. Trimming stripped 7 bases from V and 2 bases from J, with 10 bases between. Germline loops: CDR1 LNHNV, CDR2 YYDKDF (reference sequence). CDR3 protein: CATTHSTTDTQYF. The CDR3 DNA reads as TGTGCCACCACCCATAGCACCACAGATACGCAGTATTTT.

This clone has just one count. CDR3 loop: CASSLGTPRGDTQYF. Written as DNA, the CDR3 is TGCGCCAGCAGCCTCGGGACACCCCGGGGAGATACGCAGTATTTT. This chain links TRBV5-1 with TRBJ2-3; the D gene is possibly TRBD1 (6 bases). Germline CDR1 is SGHRS and CDR2 is YFSETQ. The germline V and J ends were trimmed by 4 bases and 5 bases, with 17 bases remaining between them. The length of the CDR3 is 15 residues.

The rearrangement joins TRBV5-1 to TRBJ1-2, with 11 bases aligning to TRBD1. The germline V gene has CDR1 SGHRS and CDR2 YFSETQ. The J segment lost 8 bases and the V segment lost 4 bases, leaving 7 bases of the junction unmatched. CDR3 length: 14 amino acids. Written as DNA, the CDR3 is TGCGCCAGCAGCCCCTTGGGACAGGGGGGAGGCTACACCTTC. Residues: CASSPLGQGGGYTF.

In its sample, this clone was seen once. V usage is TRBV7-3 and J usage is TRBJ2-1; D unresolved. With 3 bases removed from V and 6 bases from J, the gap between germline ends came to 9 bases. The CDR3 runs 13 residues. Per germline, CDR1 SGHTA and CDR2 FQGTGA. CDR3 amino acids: CASSLGTANEQFF. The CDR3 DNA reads TGTGCCAGCAGCTTGGGAACAGCCAATGAGCAGTTCTTC.

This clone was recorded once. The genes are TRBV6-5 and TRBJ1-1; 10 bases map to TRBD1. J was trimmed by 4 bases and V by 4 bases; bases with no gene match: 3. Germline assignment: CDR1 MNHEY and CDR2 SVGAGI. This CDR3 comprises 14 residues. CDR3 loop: CASSWDRGGTEAFF. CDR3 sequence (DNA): TGTGCCAGCAGTTGGGACAGGGGTGGCACTGAAGCTTTCTTT.

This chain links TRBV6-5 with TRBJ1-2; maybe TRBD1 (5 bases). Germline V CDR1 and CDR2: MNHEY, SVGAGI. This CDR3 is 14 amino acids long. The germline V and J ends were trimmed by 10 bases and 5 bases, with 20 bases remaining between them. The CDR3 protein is CATSVMTAVYGYTF. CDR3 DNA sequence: TGTGCCACCTCAGTGATGACAGCCGTTTATGGCTACACCTTC.

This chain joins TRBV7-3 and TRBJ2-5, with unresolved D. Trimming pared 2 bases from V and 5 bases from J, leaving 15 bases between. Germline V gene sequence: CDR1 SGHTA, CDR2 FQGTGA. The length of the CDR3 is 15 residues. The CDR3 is CASSLGGSPGETQYF. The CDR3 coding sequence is TGTGCCAGCAGCTTAGGTGGTTCCCCCGGGGAGACCCAGTACTTC.

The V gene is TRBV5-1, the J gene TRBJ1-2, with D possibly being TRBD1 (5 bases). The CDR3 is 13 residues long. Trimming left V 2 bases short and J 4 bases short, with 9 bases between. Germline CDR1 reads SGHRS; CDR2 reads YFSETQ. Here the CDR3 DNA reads TGCGCCAGCAGCTTTGGGGGAGGCTATGGCTACACCTTC. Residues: CASSFGGGYGYTF.

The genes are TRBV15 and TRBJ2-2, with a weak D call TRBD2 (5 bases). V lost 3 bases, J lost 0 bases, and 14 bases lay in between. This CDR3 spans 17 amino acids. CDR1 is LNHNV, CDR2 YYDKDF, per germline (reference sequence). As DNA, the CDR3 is TGTGCCACCAGCAGCCCTCCTAGGACTTCGAACACCGGGGAGCTGTTTTTT. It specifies CATSSPPRTSNTGELFF.

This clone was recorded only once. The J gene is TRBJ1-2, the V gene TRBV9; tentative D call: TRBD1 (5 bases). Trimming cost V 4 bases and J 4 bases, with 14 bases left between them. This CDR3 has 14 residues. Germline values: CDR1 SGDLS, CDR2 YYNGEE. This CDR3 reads CASSSRRGPYGYTF. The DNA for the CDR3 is TGTGCCAGCAGCTCCCGGAGGGGCCCCTATGGCTACACCTTC.

The CDR3 reads CASSPRPYLGDSPLHF. In DNA, the CDR3 is TGTGCCAGCAGCCCGAGACCCTACCTAGGGGATTCACCCCTCCACTTT. The rearrangement links TRBV7-9 to TRBJ1-6; maybe TRBD1 (5 bases). In germline, CDR1 is SEHNR, CDR2 FQNEAQ (reference sequence). This CDR3 is 16 amino acids long. V lost 5 bases, J lost 8 bases, and 19 bases lay in between.

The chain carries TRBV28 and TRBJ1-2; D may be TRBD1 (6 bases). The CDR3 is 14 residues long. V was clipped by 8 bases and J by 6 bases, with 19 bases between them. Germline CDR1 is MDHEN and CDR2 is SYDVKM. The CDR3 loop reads CASLGGVDSHGYTF. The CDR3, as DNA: TGTGCCAGCCTAGGGGGAGTAGATTCTCATGGCTACACCTTC.

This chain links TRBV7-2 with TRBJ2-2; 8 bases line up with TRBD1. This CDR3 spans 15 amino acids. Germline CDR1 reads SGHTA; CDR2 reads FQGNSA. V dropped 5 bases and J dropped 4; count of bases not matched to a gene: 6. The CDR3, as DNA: TGTGCCAGCAGCCCGGACAGGGCGTCCACCGGGGAGCTGTTTTTT. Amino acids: CASSPDRASTGELFF.

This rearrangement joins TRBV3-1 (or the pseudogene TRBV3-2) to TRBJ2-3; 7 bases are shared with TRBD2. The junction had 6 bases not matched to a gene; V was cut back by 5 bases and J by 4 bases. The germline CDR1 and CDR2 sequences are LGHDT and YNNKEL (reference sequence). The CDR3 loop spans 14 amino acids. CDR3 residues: CASSSGGTPDTQYF. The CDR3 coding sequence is TGTGCCAGCAGCTCCGGGGGGACCCCAGATACGCAGTATTTT.

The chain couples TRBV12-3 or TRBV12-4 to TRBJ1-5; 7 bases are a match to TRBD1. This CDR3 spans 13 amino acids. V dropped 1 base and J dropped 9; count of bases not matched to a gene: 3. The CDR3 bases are TGTGCCAGCAGTTTAGGACAGGGTGGGCCCCAGCATTTT. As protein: CASSLGQGGPQHF.

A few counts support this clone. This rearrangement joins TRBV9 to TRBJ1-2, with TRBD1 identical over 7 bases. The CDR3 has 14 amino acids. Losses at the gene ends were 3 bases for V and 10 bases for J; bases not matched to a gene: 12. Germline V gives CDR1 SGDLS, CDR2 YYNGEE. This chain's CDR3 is CASSATTGSTVYTF. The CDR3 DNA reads TGTGCCAGCAGCGCGACGACAGGGAGCACGGTCTACACCTTC. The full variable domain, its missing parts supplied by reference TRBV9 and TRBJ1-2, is DSGVTQTPKHLITATGQRVTLRCSPRSGDLSVYWYQQSLDQGLQFLIQYYNGEERAKGNILERFSAQQFPDLHSELNLSSLELGDSALYFCASSATTGSTVYTFGSGTRLTVV.

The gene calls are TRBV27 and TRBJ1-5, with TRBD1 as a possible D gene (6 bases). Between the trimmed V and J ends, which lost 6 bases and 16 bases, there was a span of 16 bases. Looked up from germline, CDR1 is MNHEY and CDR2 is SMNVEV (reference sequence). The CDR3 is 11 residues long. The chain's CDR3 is CASRSQGSAHF. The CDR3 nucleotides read TGTGCCAGCAGATCACAGGGATCAGCACATTTT.